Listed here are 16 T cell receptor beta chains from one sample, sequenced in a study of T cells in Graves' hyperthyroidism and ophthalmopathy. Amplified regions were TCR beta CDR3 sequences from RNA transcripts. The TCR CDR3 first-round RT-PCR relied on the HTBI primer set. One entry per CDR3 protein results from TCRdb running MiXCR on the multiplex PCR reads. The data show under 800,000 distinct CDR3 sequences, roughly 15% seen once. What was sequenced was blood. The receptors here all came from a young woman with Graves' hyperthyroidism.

The CDR3 here is CAITGGSGRAGANVLTF. For the CDR3, the DNA is TGTGCCATCACCGGAGGAAGCGGGAGGGCGGGGGCCAACGTCCTGACTTTC. The chain recombines TRBV2 with TRBJ2-6; 10 positions match TRBD2. CDR1 is SNHLY and CDR2 is FYNNEI in the germline V gene. V shed 10 bases and J 4 bases; nucleotides not matched to a gene: 13. This CDR3 has 17 amino acids.

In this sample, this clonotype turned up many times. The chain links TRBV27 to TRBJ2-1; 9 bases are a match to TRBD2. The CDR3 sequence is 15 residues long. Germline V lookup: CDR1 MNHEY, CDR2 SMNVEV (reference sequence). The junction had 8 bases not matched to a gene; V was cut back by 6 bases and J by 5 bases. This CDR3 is CASRLAGARDNEQFF. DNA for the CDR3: TGTGCCAGCAGGTTAGCGGGAGCAAGAGACAATGAGCAGTTCTTC.

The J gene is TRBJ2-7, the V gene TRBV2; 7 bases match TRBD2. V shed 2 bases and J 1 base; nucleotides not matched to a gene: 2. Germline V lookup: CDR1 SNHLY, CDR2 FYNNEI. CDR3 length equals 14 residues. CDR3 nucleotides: TGTGCCAGCAGTGAAACGGGGGGTTCCTACGAGCAGTACTTC. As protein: CASSETGGSYEQYF. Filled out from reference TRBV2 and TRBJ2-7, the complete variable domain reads EPEVTQTPSHQVTQMGQEVILRCVPISNHLYFYWYRQILGQKVEFLVSFYNNEISEKSEIFDDQFSVERPDGSNFTLKIRSTKLEDSAMYFCASSETGGSYEQYFGPGTRLTVT.

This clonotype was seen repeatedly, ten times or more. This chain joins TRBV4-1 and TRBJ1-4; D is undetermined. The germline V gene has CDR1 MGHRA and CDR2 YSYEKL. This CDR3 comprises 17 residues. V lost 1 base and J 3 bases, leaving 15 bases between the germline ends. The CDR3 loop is CASSQVGVKSANEKLFF. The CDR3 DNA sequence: TGCGCCAGCAGCCAAGTGGGAGTAAAGAGCGCTAATGAAAAACTGTTTTTT.

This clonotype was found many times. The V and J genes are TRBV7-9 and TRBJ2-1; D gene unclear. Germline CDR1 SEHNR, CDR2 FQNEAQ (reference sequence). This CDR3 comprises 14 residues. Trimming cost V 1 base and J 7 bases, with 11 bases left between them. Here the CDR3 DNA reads TGTGCCAGCAGCTTAGAGGGTCCACGGAATGAGCAGTTCTTC. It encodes CASSLEGPRNEQFF.

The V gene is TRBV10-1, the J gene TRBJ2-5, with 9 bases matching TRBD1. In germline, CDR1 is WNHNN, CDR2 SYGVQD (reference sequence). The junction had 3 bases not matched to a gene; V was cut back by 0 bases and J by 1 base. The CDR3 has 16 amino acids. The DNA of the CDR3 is TGCGCCAGCAGTGAGTCGAAGACAGGGGGCCAAGAGACCCAGTACTTC. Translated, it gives CASSESKTGGQETQYF.

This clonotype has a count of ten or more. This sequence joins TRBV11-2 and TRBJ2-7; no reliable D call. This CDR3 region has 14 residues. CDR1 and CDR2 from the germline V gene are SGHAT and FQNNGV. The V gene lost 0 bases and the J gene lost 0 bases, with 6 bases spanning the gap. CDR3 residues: CASSLERISYEQYF. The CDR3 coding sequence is TGTGCCAGCAGCTTAGAGCGGATCTCCTACGAGCAGTACTTC.

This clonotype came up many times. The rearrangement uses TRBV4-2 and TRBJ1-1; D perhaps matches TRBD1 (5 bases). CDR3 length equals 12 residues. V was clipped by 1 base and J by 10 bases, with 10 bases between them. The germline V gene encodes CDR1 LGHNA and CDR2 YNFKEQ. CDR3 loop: CASSQGGLGAFF. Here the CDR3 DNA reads TGTGCCAGCAGCCAAGGGGGGTTGGGAGCTTTCTTT.

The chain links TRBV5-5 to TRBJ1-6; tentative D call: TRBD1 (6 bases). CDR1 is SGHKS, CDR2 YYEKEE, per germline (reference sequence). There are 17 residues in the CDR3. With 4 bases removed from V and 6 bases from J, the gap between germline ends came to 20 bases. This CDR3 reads CASSPRPYRDVNSPLHF. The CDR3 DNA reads TGTGCCAGCAGCCCACGCCCCTACAGGGATGTTAATTCACCCCTCCACTTT. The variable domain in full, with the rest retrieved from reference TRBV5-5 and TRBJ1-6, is DAGVTQSPTHLIKTRGQQVTLRCSPISGHKSVSWYQQVLGQGPQFIFQYYEKEERGRGNFPDRFSARQFPNYSSELNVNALLLGDSALYLCASSPRPYRDVNSPLHFGNGTRLTVT.

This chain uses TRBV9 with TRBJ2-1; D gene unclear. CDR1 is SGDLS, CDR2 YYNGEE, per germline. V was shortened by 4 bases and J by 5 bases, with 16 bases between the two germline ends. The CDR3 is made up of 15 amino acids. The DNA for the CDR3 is TGTGCCAGCAGCCCTACTTCAGGTACCCACAATGAGCAGTTCTTC. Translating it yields CASSPTSGTHNEQFF.

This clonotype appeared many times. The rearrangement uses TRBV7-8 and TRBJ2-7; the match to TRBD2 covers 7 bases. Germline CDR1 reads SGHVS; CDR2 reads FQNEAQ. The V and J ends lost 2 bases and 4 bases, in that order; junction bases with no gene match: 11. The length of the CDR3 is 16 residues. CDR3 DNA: TGTGCCAGCAGCTTATCGGCAGCGGGACTCAATTACGAGCAGTACTTC. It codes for CASSLSAAGLNYEQYF.

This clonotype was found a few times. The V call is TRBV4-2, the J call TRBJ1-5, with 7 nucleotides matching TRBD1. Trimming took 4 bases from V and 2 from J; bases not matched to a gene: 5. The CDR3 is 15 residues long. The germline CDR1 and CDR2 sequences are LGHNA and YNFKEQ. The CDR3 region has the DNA TGTGCCAGCAGCCCGTACAGGGGCCGCAATCAGCCCCAGCATTTT. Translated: CASSPYRGRNQPQHF.

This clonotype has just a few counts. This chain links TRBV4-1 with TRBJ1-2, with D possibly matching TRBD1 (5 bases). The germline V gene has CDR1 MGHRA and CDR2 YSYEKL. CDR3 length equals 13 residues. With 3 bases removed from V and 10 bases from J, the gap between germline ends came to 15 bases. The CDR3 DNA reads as TGCGCCAGCAGCCAGGTTGCCAGGGAAGTCTACACCTTC. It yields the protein CASSQVAREVYTF.

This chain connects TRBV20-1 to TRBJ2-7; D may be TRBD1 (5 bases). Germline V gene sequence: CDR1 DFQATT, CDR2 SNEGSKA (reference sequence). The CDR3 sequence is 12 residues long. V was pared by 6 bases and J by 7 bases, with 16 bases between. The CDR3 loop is CSAPGQPWEQYF. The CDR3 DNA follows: TGCAGTGCCCCAGGACAACCCTGGGAGCAGTACTTC.

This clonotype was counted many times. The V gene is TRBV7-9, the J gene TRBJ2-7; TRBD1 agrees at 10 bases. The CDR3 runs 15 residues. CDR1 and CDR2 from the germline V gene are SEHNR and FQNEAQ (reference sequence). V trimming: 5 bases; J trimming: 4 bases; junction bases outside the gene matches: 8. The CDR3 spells CASSRPTGGLYEQYF. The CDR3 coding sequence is TGTGCCAGCAGCCGACCGACAGGGGGCCTGTACGAGCAGTACTTC.

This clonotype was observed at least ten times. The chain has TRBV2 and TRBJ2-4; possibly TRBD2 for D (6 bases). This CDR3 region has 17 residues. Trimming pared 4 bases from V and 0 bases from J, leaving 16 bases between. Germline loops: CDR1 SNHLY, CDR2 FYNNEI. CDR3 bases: TGTGCCAGCAGTGGTCTTTTGACGGGGGTAGCCAAAAACATTCAGTACTTC. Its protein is CASSGLLTGVAKNIQYF.